The following is a TCR beta chain sequence with its context. Its cognate antigen is unknown. It is likely a read error: a sequence one base away is far more abundant. This sample was included in a study of shared clonotypes between healthy human individuals. Broader study findings: A limitation of the genetic and exposure-history diversity represented arose from few donors.

The authors ran the assay at deep level. Unsorted PBMC DNA was run through sequencing on ten immunoSEQ deep assay plates. Produced via immunoSEQ multiplex PCR; TCRdb's table is partial and in-frame only. The repertoire has hundreds of thousands of clones, 76% of them found once; the top ten carry 10% to 15%. This CDR3 comprises 14 residues. Germline lookup yields CDR1 GTSNPN and CDR2 SVGIG (reference sequence). This TCR derives from a woman aged 40 to 49 in good health. Some clones in this sample may be carry-over from other donors' samples. The sequenced material came from PBMCs. The rearrangement joins TRBV30 to TRBJ2-1; 14 bases agree with TRBD2. CDR3 protein: CAWGVGTSGGKQFF. CDR3 sequence (DNA): TGTGCCTGGGGTGTCGGGACTAGCGGGGGTAAGCAGTTCTTC.